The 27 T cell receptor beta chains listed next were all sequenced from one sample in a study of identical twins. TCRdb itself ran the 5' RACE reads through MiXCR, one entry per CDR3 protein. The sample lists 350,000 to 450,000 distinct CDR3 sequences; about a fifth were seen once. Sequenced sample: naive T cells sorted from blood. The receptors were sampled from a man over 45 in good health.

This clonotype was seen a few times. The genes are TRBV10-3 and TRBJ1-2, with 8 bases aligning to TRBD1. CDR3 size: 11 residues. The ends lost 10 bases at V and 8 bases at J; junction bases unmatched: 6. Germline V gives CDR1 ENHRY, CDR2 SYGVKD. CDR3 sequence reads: CATVDRAGYTF. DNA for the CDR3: TGTGCCACCGTGGACAGGGCGGGCTACACCTTC.

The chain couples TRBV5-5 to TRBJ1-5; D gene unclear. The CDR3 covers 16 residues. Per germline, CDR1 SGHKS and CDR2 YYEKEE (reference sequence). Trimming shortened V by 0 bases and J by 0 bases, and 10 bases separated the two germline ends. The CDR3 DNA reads TGTGCCAGCAGCTTGGAGGTGTTCTATAGCAATCAGCCCCAGCATTTT. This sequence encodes CASSLEVFYSNQPQHF.

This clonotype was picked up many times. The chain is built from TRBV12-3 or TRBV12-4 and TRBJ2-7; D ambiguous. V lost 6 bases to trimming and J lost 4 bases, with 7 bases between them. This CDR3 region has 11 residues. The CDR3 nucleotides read TGTGCCAGCAGCACACCTTACGAGCAGTACTTC. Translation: CASSTPYEQYF.

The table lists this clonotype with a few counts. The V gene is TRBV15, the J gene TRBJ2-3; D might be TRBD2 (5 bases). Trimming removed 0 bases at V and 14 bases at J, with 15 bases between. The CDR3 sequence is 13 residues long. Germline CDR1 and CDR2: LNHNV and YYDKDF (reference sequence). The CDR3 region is CATSRDVRGVPYF. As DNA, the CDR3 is TGTGCCACCAGCAGAGATGTTCGGGGAGTCCCGTATTTT.

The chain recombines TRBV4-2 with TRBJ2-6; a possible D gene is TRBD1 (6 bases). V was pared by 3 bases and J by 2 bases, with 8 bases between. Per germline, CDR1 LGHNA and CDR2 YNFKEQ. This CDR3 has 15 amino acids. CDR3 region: CASSHTGTGANVLTF. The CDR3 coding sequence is TGTGCCAGCAGCCACACAGGGACTGGGGCCAACGTCCTGACTTTC.

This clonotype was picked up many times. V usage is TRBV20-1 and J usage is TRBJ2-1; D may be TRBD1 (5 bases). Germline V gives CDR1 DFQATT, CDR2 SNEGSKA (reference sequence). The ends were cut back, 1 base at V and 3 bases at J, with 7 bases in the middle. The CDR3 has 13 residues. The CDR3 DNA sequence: TGCAGTGCTAGAGTCGACAGCTACAATGAGCAGTTCTTC. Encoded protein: CSARVDSYNEQFF.

The CDR3 nucleotides are TGTGCCAGCAGTTACGTGCACACTGAAGCTTTCTTT. This translates into CASSYVHTEAFF. The genes are TRBV6-2 or TRBV6-3 and TRBJ1-1; D remains unclear. The CDR3 consists of 12 residues. The germline gives CDR1 MNHEY, CDR2 SVGEGT. Trimming stripped 2 bases from V and 3 bases from J, with 4 bases between.

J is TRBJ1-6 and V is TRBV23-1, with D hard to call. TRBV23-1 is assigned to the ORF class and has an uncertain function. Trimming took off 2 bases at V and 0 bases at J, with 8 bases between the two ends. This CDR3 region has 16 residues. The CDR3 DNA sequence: TGCGCCAGCAGTCAAGTCCGGAGCTCCTATAATTCACCCCTCCACTTT. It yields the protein CASSQVRSSYNSPLHF.

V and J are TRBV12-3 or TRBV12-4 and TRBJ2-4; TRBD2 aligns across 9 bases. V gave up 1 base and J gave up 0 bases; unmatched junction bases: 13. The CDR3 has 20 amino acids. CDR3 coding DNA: TGTGCCAGCAGTTTAGTCCGACTAGCGGCAAGGCCCCTAGCCAAAAACATTCAGTACTTC. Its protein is CASSLVRLAARPLAKNIQYF.

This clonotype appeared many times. The DNA for the CDR3 is TGTGCCAGCAGTTACCGCCTAGCGGGATCTGAGACCCAGTACTTC. It is translated as CASSYRLAGSETQYF. The genes are TRBV6-2 or TRBV6-3 and TRBJ2-5, with TRBD2 identical over 9 bases. V dropped 2 bases and J dropped 5; count of bases not matched to a gene: 6. The CDR3 has 15 amino acids. Germline V gene data show CDR1 as MNHEY and CDR2 as SVGEGT.

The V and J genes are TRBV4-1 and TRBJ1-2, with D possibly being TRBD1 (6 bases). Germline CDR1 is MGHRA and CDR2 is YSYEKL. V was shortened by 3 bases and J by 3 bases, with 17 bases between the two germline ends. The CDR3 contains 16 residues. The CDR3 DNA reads TGCGCCAGCAGCCAGGCCAGAACGGACAGACACTATGGCTACACCTTC. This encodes CASSQARTDRHYGYTF.

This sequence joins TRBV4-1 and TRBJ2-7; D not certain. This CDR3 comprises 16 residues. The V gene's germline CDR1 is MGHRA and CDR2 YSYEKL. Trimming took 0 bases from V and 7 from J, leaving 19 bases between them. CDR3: CASSQDPPSRGVEQYF. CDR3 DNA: TGCGCCAGCAGCCAAGATCCTCCCTCGCGTGGAGTGGAGCAGTACTTC.

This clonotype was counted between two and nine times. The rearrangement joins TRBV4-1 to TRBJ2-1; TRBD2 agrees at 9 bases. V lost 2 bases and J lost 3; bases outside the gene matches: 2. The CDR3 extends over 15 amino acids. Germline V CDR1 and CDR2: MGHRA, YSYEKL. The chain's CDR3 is CASSQPTSGYNEQFF. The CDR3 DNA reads TGCGCCAGCAGCCAACCGACTAGCGGCTACAATGAGCAGTTCTTC.

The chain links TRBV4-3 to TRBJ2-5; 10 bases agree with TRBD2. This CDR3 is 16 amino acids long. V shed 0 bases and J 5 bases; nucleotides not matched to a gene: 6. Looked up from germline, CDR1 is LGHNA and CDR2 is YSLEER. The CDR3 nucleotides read TGCGCCAGCAGCCAAGATGAGGGACTAGCGTGGGAGACCCAGTACTTC. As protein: CASSQDEGLAWETQYF.

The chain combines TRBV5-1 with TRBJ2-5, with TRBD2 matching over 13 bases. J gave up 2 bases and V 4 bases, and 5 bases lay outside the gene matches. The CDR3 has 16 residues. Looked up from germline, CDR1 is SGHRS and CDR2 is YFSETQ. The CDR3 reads CASSRGLAGVQETQYF. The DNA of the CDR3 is TGCGCCAGCAGCCGAGGACTAGCGGGGGTTCAAGAGACCCAGTACTTC. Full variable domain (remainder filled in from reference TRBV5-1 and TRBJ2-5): KAGVTQTPRYLIKTRGQQVTLSCSPISGHRSVSWYQQTPGQGLQFLFEYFSETQRNKGNFPGRFSGRQFSNSRSEMNVSTLELGDSALYLCASSRGLAGVQETQYFGPGTRLLVL.

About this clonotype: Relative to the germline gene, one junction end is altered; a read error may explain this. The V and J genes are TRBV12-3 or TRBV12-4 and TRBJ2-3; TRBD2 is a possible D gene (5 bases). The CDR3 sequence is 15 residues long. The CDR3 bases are TGTGCCAGCAGTCTAGCTTACCCCTACACAGATACGCAGTATTTT. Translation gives CASSLAYPYTDTQYF.

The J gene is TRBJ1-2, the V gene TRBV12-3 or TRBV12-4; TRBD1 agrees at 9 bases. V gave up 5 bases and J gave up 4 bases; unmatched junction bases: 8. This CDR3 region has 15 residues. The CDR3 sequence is CASSSRTGVFYGYTF. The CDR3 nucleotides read TGTGCCAGCAGTAGCCGGACAGGGGTATTCTATGGCTACACCTTC.

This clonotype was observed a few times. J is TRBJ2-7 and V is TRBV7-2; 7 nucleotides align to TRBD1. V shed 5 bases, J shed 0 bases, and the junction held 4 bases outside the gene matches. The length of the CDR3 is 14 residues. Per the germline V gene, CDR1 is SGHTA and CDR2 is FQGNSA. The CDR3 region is CASSTTGNSYEQYF. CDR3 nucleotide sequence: TGTGCCAGCAGCACGACAGGGAACTCCTACGAGCAGTACTTC.

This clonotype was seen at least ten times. The CDR3 here is CASSAKVVGAQGTDTQYF. The CDR3 nucleotides read TGTGCCAGCAGCGCTAAGGTAGTCGGGGCTCAGGGAACAGATACGCAGTATTTT. The gene calls are TRBV11-2 and TRBJ2-3; the D gene could be TRBD1 or TRBD2 (5 bases each). V was pared by 5 bases and J by 3 bases, with 24 bases between. This CDR3 has 18 residues. The V gene's germline CDR1 is SGHAT and CDR2 FQNNGV.

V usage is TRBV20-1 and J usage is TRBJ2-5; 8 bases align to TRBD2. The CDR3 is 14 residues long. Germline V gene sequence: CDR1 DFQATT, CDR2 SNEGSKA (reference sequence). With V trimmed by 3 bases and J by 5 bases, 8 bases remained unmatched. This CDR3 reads CSASPAGEGETQYF. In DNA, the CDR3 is TGCAGTGCTAGCCCAGCGGGAGAAGGGGAGACCCAGTACTTC.

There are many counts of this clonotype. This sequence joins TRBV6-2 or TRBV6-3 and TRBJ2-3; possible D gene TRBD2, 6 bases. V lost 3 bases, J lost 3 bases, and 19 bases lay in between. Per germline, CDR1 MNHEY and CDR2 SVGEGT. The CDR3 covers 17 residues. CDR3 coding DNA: TGTGCCAGCAGTTATCCACGGAGGGGCGGCGGGACAGATACGCAGTATTTT. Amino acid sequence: CASSYPRRGGGTDTQYF.

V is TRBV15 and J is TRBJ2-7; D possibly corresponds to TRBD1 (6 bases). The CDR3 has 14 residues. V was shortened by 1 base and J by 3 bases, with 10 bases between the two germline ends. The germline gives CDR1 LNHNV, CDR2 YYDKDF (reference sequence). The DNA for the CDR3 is TGTGCCACCAGCAGAGCCAGGGGCGACTACGAGCAGTACTTC. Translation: CATSRARGDYEQYF.

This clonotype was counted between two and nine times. CDR3 nucleotide sequence: TGTGCCAGTAGCACTAATTACGAGCAGTACTTC. This encodes CASSTNYEQYF. The V and J genes are TRBV19 and TRBJ2-7; no reliable D call. This CDR3 is built from 11 residues. Germline assignment: CDR1 LNHDA and CDR2 SQIVND (reference sequence). V lost 6 bases to trimming and J lost 4 bases, with 7 bases between them.

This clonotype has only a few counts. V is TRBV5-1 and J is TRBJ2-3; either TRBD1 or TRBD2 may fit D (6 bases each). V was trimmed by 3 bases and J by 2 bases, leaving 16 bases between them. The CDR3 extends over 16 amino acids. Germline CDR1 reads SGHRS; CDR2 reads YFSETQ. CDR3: CASSYLRDTYTDTQYF. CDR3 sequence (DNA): TGCGCCAGCAGCTACCTGCGGGACACATACACAGATACGCAGTATTTT.

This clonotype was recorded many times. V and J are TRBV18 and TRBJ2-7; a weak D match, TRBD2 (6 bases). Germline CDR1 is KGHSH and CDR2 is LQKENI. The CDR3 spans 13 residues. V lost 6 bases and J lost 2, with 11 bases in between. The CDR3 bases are TGTGCCAGCTCGGGCGGGGTAGCCTACGAGCAGTACTTC. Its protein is CASSGGVAYEQYF.

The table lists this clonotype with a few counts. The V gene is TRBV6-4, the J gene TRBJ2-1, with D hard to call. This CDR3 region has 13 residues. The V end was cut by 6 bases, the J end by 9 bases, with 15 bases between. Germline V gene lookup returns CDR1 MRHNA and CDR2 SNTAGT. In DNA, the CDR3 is TGTGCCAGCAGCCTTGACCCCGTCGGTGAGCAGTTCTTC. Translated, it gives CASSLDPVGEQFF.

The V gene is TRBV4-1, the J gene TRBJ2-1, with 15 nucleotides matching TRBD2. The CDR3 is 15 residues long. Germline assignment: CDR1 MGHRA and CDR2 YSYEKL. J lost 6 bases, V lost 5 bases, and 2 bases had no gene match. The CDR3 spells CASSWTSGGANEQFF. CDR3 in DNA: TGCGCCAGCAGCTGGACTAGCGGGGGGGCCAATGAGCAGTTCTTC.